The 15 T cell receptor beta chains presented below share a single source sample, sequenced in a study of blood T cell repertoires in COVID-19. Assay: immunoSEQ multiplex PCR; the TCRdb copy retains only in-frame clones and omits some. The data show 200,000 to 250,000 clones, 70% to 90% seen once. Sequencing used PBMCs or T cells enriched from blood (not recorded which). The receptor set was obtained from a young man who had recovered from COVID-19.

The rearrangement uses TRBV5-4 and TRBJ1-2; D is uncertain. The ends were cut back, 5 bases at V and 0 bases at J, with 17 bases in the middle. Germline CDR1 is SGHNT and CDR2 is YYREEE (reference sequence). The CDR3 is made up of 16 amino acids. The CDR3 nucleotides read TGTGCCAGCAGGCTCATGACCAGGACTGCTAACTATGGCTACACCTTC. Translation gives CASRLMTRTANYGYTF.

The gene calls are TRBV29-1 and TRBJ2-1; possible D gene TRBD2, 6 bases. CDR1 is SQVTM, CDR2 ANQGSEA, per germline. The CDR3 totals 16 residues. V was shortened by 3 bases and J by 0 bases, with 15 bases between the two germline ends. The CDR3 DNA sequence: TGCAGCGTTGAGGACGTTAGCGGAAGCTCCTACAATGAGCAGTTCTTC. It translates to CSVEDVSGSSYNEQFF.

The chain uses TRBV5-1 and TRBJ2-1, with 7 bases fitting TRBD1. From germline, CDR1 is SGHRS and CDR2 YFSETQ. J gave up 6 bases and V 3 bases, and 3 bases lay outside the gene matches. The CDR3 covers 13 residues. This CDR3 reads CASSSGQANEQFF. CDR3 coding DNA: TGCGCCAGCAGCTCAGGACAGGCCAATGAGCAGTTCTTC. Full variable domain (rest looked up from reference TRBV5-1 and TRBJ2-1): KAGVTQTPRYLIKTRGQQVTLSCSPISGHRSVSWYQQTPGQGLQFLFEYFSETQRNKGNFPGRFSGRQFSNSRSEMNVSTLELGDSALYLCASSSGQANEQFFGPGTRLTVL.

V gene TRBV6-5 combines with J gene TRBJ1-1; D is unresolved. Trimming left V 7 bases short and J 1 base short, with 10 bases between. This CDR3 has 13 residues. The germline CDR1 and CDR2 sequences are MNHEY and SVGAGI. This CDR3 reads CASKDPGNTEAFF. Written as DNA, the CDR3 is TGTGCCAGCAAGGATCCGGGGAACACTGAAGCTTTCTTT.

The gene calls are TRBV6-5 and TRBJ1-1; possibly TRBD1 for D (5 bases). In germline, CDR1 is MNHEY, CDR2 SVGAGI. Trimming pared 1 base from V and 4 bases from J, leaving 10 bases between. This CDR3 is built from 14 residues. The CDR3 protein is CASSYFGQATEAFF. The CDR3 DNA reads as TGTGCCAGCAGTTACTTTGGACAAGCCACTGAAGCTTTCTTT.

CDR3 coding DNA: TGTGCCAGCAGCCCCCAGGACAGGGTCTATGGCTACACCTTC. Translation: CASSPQDRVYGYTF. The V and J genes are TRBV27 and TRBJ1-2; 8 nucleotides line up with TRBD1. This CDR3 comprises 14 residues. Unmatched junction bases numbered 7, after V lost 6 bases and J lost 4 bases. CDR1 is MNHEY, CDR2 SMNVEV, per germline (reference sequence).

This chain links TRBV6-2 or TRBV6-3 with TRBJ2-7, with 9 nucleotides matching TRBD1. From germline, CDR1 is MNHEY and CDR2 SVGEGT. This CDR3 has 14 residues. The V segment lost 4 bases and the J segment 5 bases; nucleotides outside the gene matches: 6. The CDR3 DNA follows: TGTGCCAGCAGTTCCGGGACAGGGACCCACGAGCAGTACTTC. Residues: CASSSGTGTHEQYF.

CDR3 in DNA: TGTGCCAGCAGCCCGCAGGGACTAGCCCCCTACGAGCAGTACTTC. Its translation is CASSPQGLAPYEQYF. This chain connects TRBV7-2 to TRBJ2-7; 9 bases are a match to TRBD2. CDR3 length equals 15 residues. The trim removed 5 bases at V and 2 bases at J, leaving 7 bases unmatched. CDR1 and CDR2 from the germline V gene are SGHTA and FQGNSA.

This chain connects TRBV30 to TRBJ1-4; 7 bases map to TRBD1. Germline CDR1 reads GTSNPN; CDR2 reads SVGIG (reference sequence). The CDR3 totals 16 residues. Trimming at V came to 2 bases and at J to 0 bases, leaving 6 bases not matched to a gene. CDR3 coding DNA: TGTGCCTGGAGTAAACCAGGGGGAGCAACTAATGAAAAACTGTTTTTT. It specifies CAWSKPGGATNEKLFF. The whole variable domain, remainder taken from reference TRBV30 and TRBJ1-4, is SQTIHQWPATLVQPVGSPLSLECTVEGTSNPNLYWYRQAAGRGLQLLFYSVGIGQISSEVPQNLSASRPQDRQFILSSKKLLLSDSGFYLCAWSKPGGATNEKLFFGSGTQLSVL.

The chain is built from TRBV28 and TRBJ2-1; TRBD2 might be the D (5 bases). Trimming stripped 9 bases from V and 6 bases from J, with 9 bases between. From germline, CDR1 is MDHEN and CDR2 SYDVKM. The CDR3 contains 11 residues. CDR3 sequence reads: CASDRGNEQFF. The CDR3 DNA follows: TGTGCCAGTGACCGGGGCAATGAGCAGTTCTTC.

V gene TRBV2 combines with J gene TRBJ2-7; 7 nucleotides line up with TRBD2. This CDR3 has 14 amino acids. From germline, CDR1 is SNHLY and CDR2 FYNNEI. V lost 3 bases to trimming and J lost 5 bases; unmatched junction nucleotides: 7. This chain's CDR3 is CASSDGRWSHEQYF. In DNA form, the CDR3 reads TGTGCCAGCAGTGACGGGAGGTGGTCCCACGAGCAGTACTTC.

J is TRBJ1-5 and V is TRBV28, with TRBD1 matching 7 bases. The CDR3 extends over 15 amino acids. With 4 bases clipped from V and 5 bases from J, the junction kept 8 bases outside the gene matches. The germline CDR1 and CDR2 sequences are MDHEN and SYDVKM. The CDR3 nucleotides are TGTGCCAGCAGTTCTGGGGACAGCTCTGATCAGCCCCAGCATTTT. It specifies CASSSGDSSDQPQHF.

Notes on this clone: A much larger clone sits a single nucleotide away, making a read error possible. Other DNA sequences in the sample encode the same CDR3. The chain links TRBV2 to TRBJ2-1; a weak D match, TRBD2 (5 bases). The CDR3 covers 13 residues. Germline V gene data show CDR1 as SNHLY and CDR2 as FYNNEI. V was shortened by 8 bases and J by 5 bases, with 13 bases between the two germline ends. In DNA, the CDR3 is TGTGCCAGCGGTAAAGACTATCACAATGAGCAGTTCTTC. Amino acids: CASGKDYHNEQFF.

This sequence joins TRBV5-1 and TRBJ2-2; perhaps TRBD2 as D (6 bases). The CDR3 contains 14 residues. Looked up from germline, CDR1 is SGHRS and CDR2 is YFSETQ. V lost 4 bases, J lost 6 bases, and 13 bases lay in between. The CDR3 coding sequence is TGCGCCAGCAGCCGCGGGGTAAGCGCCGGGGAGCTGTTTTTT. Its protein product is CASSRGVSAGELFF.

The chain recombines TRBV2 with TRBJ1-2; no reliable D call. The CDR3 contains 12 residues. V was shortened by 2 bases and J by 3 bases, with 4 bases between the two germline ends. Germline V lookup: CDR1 SNHLY, CDR2 FYNNEI. The CDR3: CASSEQDYGYTF. The CDR3 coding sequence is TGTGCCAGCAGTGAACAGGACTATGGCTACACCTTC.